This T cell receptor (beta chain) was retrieved from a study of neoadjuvant anti-PD-1 for oral cavity cancer (dated by TCRdb to the early 2020s). About the full investigation: Patients mostly received three to four biweekly doses of nivolumab at 3 mg/kg before curative-intent surgical resection. Under RECIST 1.1, a patient counted as a responder if showing complete response, partial response or stable disease, and as a non-responder if showing progression. Patients who did not progress were given a fourth nivolumab dose at about day 43 and had definitive surgical resection on days 50-56. There were eleven to twelve patients in the parent correlative cohort, and the response rate was around 35%.

The time point label, as the study defines it: after neoadjuvant nivolumab, at surgical resection. Patients were newly diagnosed with stage II-IVA oral cavity squamous cell carcinoma and had received no prior systemic or radiation treatment. The cohort consisted of patients with HPV-negative, locally advanced oral cavity squamous cell carcinoma. Peripheral blood mononuclear cells were analyzed directly and were not maintained or expanded in culture. Samples were obtained from a longitudinal correlative study of a single-arm phase II trial of neoadjuvant nivolumab in oral cavity squamous cell carcinoma. Genomic DNA-based TCRbeta sequencing was performed on subject-matched pre- and post-treatment PBMCs and tumors from three responders and three non-responders. Peripheral blood mononuclear cells were drawn once before nivolumab treatment and a second time after treatment, when surgery took place. Genomic DNA was isolated from PBMCs using the Maxwell RSC DNA from Cells kit.

The study at large found these results: Within PBMCs, T cell clonality (Gini index) was significantly higher in non-responders than responders after neoadjuvant nivolumab. Only a few patients per response group were included in the TCR analyses, and the authors called for validation in larger cohorts. Higher pretreatment blood Treg/Th17 ratios correlated with both higher pretreatment blood TCRbeta clonality and lower post-treatment tumor TCRbeta clonality.

Of note for this clone: Its target antigen remains unknown. No quality values exist for individual bases; no much larger clone is one base distant.

For deep sequencing of PBMC libraries, mostly 450 to 500 ng of input genomic DNA was used, and six replicates were run per sample. Following the manufacturer's instructions, the team built TCRbeta libraries using the immunoSEQ hsTCRbeta kit. The completed libraries were mixed into a single pool at 3 nM, then sequenced with an Illumina NovaSeq 6000 S4 flow cell. Per the source publication's procedure: Raw data preprocessing and quality control were performed with the immunoSEQ Analyzer. The analysis was restricted to productive rearrangements, with each unique CDR3 amino acid sequence defining a clonotype. Repertoire clonality was estimated as the Gini-Simpson index, computed with the R package tcR. Student's t test was used to compare Gini indices, and Pearson correlation was used to assess associations with tumor size change. This immuneACCESS table, as held by TCRdb, lists in-frame sequences with V and J called but not all clones. Of the missing ones, under half trace to an unresolved V gene in checked studies; the others have no known cause. V and J calls and clone size follow that table, whereas D and trimming were derived from the DNA. Present in this sample are about 13,000 clones, under 70% of which were seen just once. Approximately 3% of the sample is in the top ten clones.

This clonotype was obtained from a person aged 35-79 years with oral cavity squamous cell carcinoma. Here the sequenced sample was PBMCs, taken after nivolumab (anti-PD-1) treatment.

The CDR3 region: CASSLGGRNGGETQYF. The DNA sequence follows: TGTGCCAGCAGTTTAGGGGGGCGCAATGGGGGAGAGACCCAGTACTTC. This receptor chain uses TRBV28 and TRBJ2-5, with the D gene possibly TRBD1 or TRBD2, each one fitting 6 bases. The CDR1 and CDR2 encoded by the germline V gene are MDHEN and SYDVKM. V loses 2 bases of germline sequence and J loses 4 bases, and the interval between the two ends is 17 bases. CDR3 length: 16 amino acids, cysteine to phenylalanine. The retained sequence is limited to the CDR3, 48 bases, with the frame set at the first base.